This T cell receptor beta chain is drawn from a study of cytomegalovirus exposure and HLA in healthy donors. Study-level information: Early released data had around 88 million unique TCRs, all coming from HLA-typed donors. Regarding the study as a whole: Reportedly, HLA-A and HLA-B alleles of most subjects were accurately predicted from TCR beta.

About this clone itself: As yet, its antigen is unknown.

PCR was performed using 60 Vbeta and 13 Jbeta primers. Original analysis: Later analysis identified around 85 million unique TCR beta chains, about 10 million shared. Assay: immunoSEQ multiplex PCR; the TCRdb copy retains only in-frame clones and omits some. That table gives V, J and clone size, and the DNA gave D and trimming. The sample lists more than 80,000 clones; roughly 71% were seen once. This TCR was recovered from a male donor in good health and CMV-seropositive. Input material: PBMCs.

DNA of the CDR3: TGCGCCAGTGCCCCCGCCGGGACAGGGGACTACAATGAGCAGTTCTTC. This encodes CASAPAGTGDYNEQFF. This sequence joins TRBV5-1 and TRBJ2-1; 10 bases line up with TRBD1. The junction had 11 bases not matched to a gene; V was cut back by 8 bases and J by 3 bases. The CDR3 sequence is 16 residues long. Germline-derived CDR1 and CDR2 are SGHRS and YFSETQ.